This TCR beta chain originates from a study of CD8+ T cells in alopecia areata. This clone was observed once. V lost 1 base and J 0 bases, leaving 9 bases between the germline ends. The CDR3 totals 15 residues. Germline CDR1 KGHSH, CDR2 LQKENI. This sample's treatment: oral pan-JAK inhibitor, 5-10 mg twice daily. Sequencing templates came from extracted RNA that was reverse transcribed into cDNA. Using immunoSEQ multiplex PCR, the repertoire was profiled, and TCRdb retains in-frame clones only, with some absent. This sample has 150,000 to 250,000 clones, with more than 45% found just once. The origin of this receptor is a human donor with alopecia areata. Here the sequenced sample was CD4+ T cells sorted from blood, taken at week 24, from a patient treated with tofacitinib. The V gene is TRBV18, the J gene TRBJ2-5; the D call may be TRBD1 or TRBD2 (5 bases each). The CDR3 spells CASSPRVGDQETQYF. The CDR3 nucleotides read TGTGCCAGCTCACCACGGGTGGGGGACCAAGAGACCCAGTACTTC.